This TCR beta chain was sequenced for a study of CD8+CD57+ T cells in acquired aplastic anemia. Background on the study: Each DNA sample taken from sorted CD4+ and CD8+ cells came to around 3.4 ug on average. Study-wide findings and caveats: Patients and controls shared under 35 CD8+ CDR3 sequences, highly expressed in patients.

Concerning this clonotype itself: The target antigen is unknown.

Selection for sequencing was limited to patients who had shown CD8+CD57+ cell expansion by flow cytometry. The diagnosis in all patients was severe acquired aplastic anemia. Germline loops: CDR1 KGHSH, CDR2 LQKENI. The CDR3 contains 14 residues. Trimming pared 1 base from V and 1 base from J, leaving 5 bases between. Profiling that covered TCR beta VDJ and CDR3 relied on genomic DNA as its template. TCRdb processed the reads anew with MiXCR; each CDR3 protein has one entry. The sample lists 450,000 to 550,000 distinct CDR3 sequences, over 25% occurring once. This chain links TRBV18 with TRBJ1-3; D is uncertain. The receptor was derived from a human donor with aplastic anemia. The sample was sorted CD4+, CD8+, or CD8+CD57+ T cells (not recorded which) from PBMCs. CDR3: CASSPQESGNTIYF. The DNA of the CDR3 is TGTGCCAGCTCACCACAGGAGTCTGGAAACACCATATATTTT.